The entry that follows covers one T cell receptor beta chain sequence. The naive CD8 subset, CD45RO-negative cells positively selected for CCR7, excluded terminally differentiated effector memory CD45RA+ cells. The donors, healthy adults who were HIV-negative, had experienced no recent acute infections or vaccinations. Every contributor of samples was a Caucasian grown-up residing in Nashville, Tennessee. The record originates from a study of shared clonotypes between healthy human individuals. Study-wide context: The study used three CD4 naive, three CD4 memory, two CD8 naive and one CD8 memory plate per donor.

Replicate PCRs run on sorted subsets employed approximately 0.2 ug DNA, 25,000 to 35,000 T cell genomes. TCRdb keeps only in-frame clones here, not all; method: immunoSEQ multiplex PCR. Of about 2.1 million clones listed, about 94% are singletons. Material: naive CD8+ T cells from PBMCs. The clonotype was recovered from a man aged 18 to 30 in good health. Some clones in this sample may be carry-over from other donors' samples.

As DNA, the CDR3 is TGCGCCAGCAGTGGAACCGGGACTAGCGGGGAGTACGAGCAGTACTTC. Its translation is CASSGTGTSGEYEQYF. The chain uses TRBV10-1 and TRBJ2-7, with TRBD2 matching 13 bases. J gave up 4 bases and V 4 bases, and 7 bases lay outside the gene matches. This CDR3 is built from 16 residues. The germline CDR1 and CDR2 sequences are WNHNN and SYGVQD (reference sequence).